Below, 3 T cell receptor beta chains from the same sample are listed, as sequenced in a study of T cells in Graves' hyperthyroidism and ophthalmopathy (dated by TCRdb to between 2018 and 2020). The method behind the library was multiplex PCR. The listed sequencing device is Illumina HiSeq 2000. Amplification of TCR beta CDR3 regions was carried out from RNA transcripts. The TCR CDR3 was subjected to a first round of RT-PCR using the HTBI primer set and the Qiagen OneStep RT-PCR kit. TCRdb reanalyzed the raw reads on its own, using fastp at Q25 for trimming and MiXCR for clone calling, and kept in-frame beta chains. Every CDR3 protein is listed once, alongside the most common genes and DNA of its rows. The sample data list about 600,000 distinct CDR3 sequences, and 14% of these were observed just once. The top ten hold about 6.6% of the sample. Sequences were obtained from blood. All receptors come from a woman aged 18-29 years with Graves' ophthalmopathy.

The sample holds a few counts of this clonotype. J is TRBJ1-2 and V is TRBV7-9; D gene uncertain. The CDR3 length is 14 residues. Trimming removed 9 bases from V and 6 bases from J, with 20 bases in between. CDR1 is SEHNR, CDR2 FQNEAQ, per germline (reference sequence). Here the CDR3 DNA reads TGTGCCAGTAATACTGACACAGCCAACCATGGCTACACCTTC. Its protein product is CASNTDTANHGYTF.

This clonotype occurred many times. The chain employs TRBV5-1 and TRBJ1-4; perhaps TRBD1 as D (6 bases). V lost 2 bases and J lost 8, with 13 bases in between. Germline lookup yields CDR1 SGHRS and CDR2 YFSETQ. This CDR3 is built from 14 residues. In nucleotides, the CDR3 is TGCGCCAGCAGCTTTCTACAGGGTCGGGAAAAACTGTTTTTT. This gives the protein CASSFLQGREKLFF.

The chain has TRBV19 and TRBJ1-2, with D perhaps TRBD1 (6 bases). This CDR3 is 15 amino acids long. Germline V gives CDR1 LNHDA, CDR2 SQIVND (reference sequence). V was trimmed by 9 bases and J by 2 bases, leaving 19 bases between them. Written as DNA, the CDR3 is TGTGCCAGCTTTGGGTACGGGGGCTGGAACTATGGCTACACCTTC. It specifies CASFGYGGWNYGYTF. Looking up the rest from reference TRBV19 and TRBJ1-2 gives the full variable domain: DGGITQSPKYLFRKEGQNVTLSCEQNLNHDAMYWYRQDPGQGLRLIYYSQIVNDFQKGDIAEGYSVSREKKESFPLTVTSAQKNPTAFYLCASFGYGGWNYGYTFGSGTRLTVV.